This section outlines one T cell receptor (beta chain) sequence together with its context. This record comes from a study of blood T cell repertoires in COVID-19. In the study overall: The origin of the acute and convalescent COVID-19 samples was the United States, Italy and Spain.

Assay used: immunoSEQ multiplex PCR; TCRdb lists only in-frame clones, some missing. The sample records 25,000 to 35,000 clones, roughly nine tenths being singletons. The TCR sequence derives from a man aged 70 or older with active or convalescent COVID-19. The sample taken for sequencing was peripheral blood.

CDR3 protein: CASSEGWTPIDAFF. CDR3 DNA: TGTGCCAGCAGTGAAGGTTGGACACCGATCGACGCTTTCTTT. V usage is TRBV6-1 and J usage is TRBJ1-1, with D tentatively TRBD1 (5 bases). CDR1 is MNHNS and CDR2 is SASEGT in the germline V gene. CDR3 length: 14 residues. V was pared by 1 base and J by 11 bases, with 17 bases between.